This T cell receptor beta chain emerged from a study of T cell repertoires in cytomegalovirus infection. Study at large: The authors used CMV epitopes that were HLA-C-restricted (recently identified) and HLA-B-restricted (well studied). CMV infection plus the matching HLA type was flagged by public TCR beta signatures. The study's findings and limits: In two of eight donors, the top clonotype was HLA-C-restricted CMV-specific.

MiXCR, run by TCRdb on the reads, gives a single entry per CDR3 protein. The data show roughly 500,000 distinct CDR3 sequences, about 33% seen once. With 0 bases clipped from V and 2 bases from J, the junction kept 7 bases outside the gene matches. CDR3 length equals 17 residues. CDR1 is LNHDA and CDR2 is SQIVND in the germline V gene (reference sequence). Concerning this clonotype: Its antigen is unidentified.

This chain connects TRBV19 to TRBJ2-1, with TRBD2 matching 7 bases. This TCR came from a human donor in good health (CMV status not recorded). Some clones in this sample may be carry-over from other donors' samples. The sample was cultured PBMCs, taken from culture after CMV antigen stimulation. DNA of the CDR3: TGTGCCAGTAGTATAGAGGGAGGGCCCCACACCTACAATGAGCAGTTCTTC. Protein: CASSIEGGPHTYNEQFF.